A single sample gave rise to the 4 T cell receptor beta chains below, sequenced in a study of T cells in Graves' hyperthyroidism and ophthalmopathy. RNA transcripts yielded amplified TCR beta CDR3 regions. HTBI primers drove first-round RT-PCR of the TCR CDR3. TCRdb processed the multiplex PCR reads anew with MiXCR; each CDR3 protein has one entry. This sample yields 650,000 to 850,000 distinct CDR3 sequences, of which over 15% are seen a single time; approximately 15% belongs to the top ten. Sequencing used blood. The source is a woman aged 50 to 60 with Graves' hyperthyroidism that later progressed to Graves' ophthalmopathy.

This clonotype came up a few times. V and J are TRBV10-3 and TRBJ1-4; D gene uncertain. The V gene's germline CDR1 is ENHRY and CDR2 SYGVKD. CDR3 length: 15 residues. V shed 5 bases and J shed 0 bases, with 10 bases lying between them. The CDR3 DNA reads TGTGCCATCAGTTCGACCGGAGCAACTAATGAAAAACTGTTTTTT. This sequence encodes CAISSTGATNEKLFF.

This clonotype was recorded a few times. The chain employs TRBV5-1 and TRBJ1-3, with a tentative D call TRBD1 (5 bases). The CDR3 covers 15 residues. Germline V CDR1 and CDR2: SGHRS, YFSETQ. V shed 3 bases and J shed 3 bases, with 13 bases lying between them. The CDR3 coding sequence is TGCGCCAGCAGCTCCGCGGGGGATGGTGGAAACACCATATATTTT. It codes for CASSSAGDGGNTIYF.

The V and J genes are TRBV15 and TRBJ2-4; D is uncertain. Trimming shortened V by 4 bases and J by 0 bases, and 16 bases separated the two germline ends. CDR3 length equals 17 residues. Per the germline V gene, CDR1 is LNHNV and CDR2 is YYDKDF (reference sequence). The CDR3 DNA reads as TGTGCCACCAGCATAGACTTGGTGTGGCAAGCCAAAAACATTCAGTACTTC. Protein: CATSIDLVWQAKNIQYF.

V usage is TRBV12-3 or TRBV12-4 and J usage is TRBJ1-4, with TRBD1 identical over 8 bases. V trimming: 8 bases; J trimming: 8 bases; junction bases outside the gene matches: 10. The CDR3 consists of 14 residues. DNA for the CDR3: TGTGCCAGCGCACTTGACAGGGGTTACGAAAAACTGTTTTTT. This gives the protein CASALDRGYEKLFF.